These T cell receptor beta chains were read from a single sample in a study of regulatory T cells in long-lasting Graves disease. Each CDR3 protein is one row after TCRdb ran MiXCR on the multiplex PCR reads. The table lists 380,000 or so distinct CDR3 sequences, around 15% of them singletons. The data were also submitted as part of a second study, on T cells in Graves' hyperthyroidism and ophthalmopathy.

The sequencing used peripheral blood mononuclear cells (PBMCs), collected at new diagnosis, from a patient treated with antithyroid drugs. Receptor source: a woman aged 18-29 years with Graves disease. CDR3s include the opening cysteine and the closing phenylalanine or tryptophan. A D gene is named only where the DNA matches it firmly. Rows may omit the clone size; those that give it use once, few, many or a size class.

j_gene,v_gene,d_gene,abundance,CDR3nt,CDR3aa
TRBJ2-7,TRBV4-2,TRBD1,few,TGTGCCAGCAGCCAAGAGCCGAGGGGGCACGAGCAGTACTTC,CASSQEPRGHEQYF
TRBJ2-1,TRBV6-1,NA,many,TGTGCCAGCAGCCCGGGGCTTGGTGTTGAGCAGTTCTTC,CASSPGLGVEQFF
TRBJ1-6,TRBV6-2/TRBV6-3,TRBD1,NA,TGTGCCAGCAGTGAAGGGACAGGGCGGTCACCCCTCCACTTT,CASSEGTGRSPLHF
TRBJ1-1,TRBV6-1,NA,NA,TGTGCCAGCAGTGATGGGGGCAGGATGAACACTGAAGCTTTCTTT,CASSDGGRMNTEAFF
TRBJ1-1,TRBV6-1,NA,NA,TGTGCCAGCACCCGTCAGGGGGAAGCTTTCTTT,CASTRQGEAFF
TRBJ2-3,TRBV6-2/TRBV6-3,NA,few,TGTGCCAGCAGTTACTCCGGAGGTGGCACAGATACGCAGTATTTT,CASSYSGGGTDTQYF
TRBJ2-3,TRBV6-1,NA,NA,TGTGCCAGCCATCCGACGCCAGTAGAAAATACGCAGTATTTT,CASHPTPVENTQYF
TRBJ2-3,TRBV7-9,NA,few,TGTGCCAGCAGCTTCCCGGGGGACAGCACAGATACGCAGTATTTT,CASSFPGDSTDTQYF
TRBJ2-1,TRBV6-2/TRBV6-3,NA,many,TGTGCCAGCAGTAAGACCTCTCTCCCCTACAACAATGAGCTTCCCGCCAACAATGAGCAGTTCTTC,CASSKTSLPYNNELPANNEQFF
TRBJ1-1,TRBV24-1,NA,many,TGTGCCACCAGTGATTTGGGGGGCACTGAAGCTTTCTTT,CATSDLGGTEAFF
TRBJ2-1,TRBV10-3,NA,many,TGTGCCATCAGTGAGCTGGGACTCCTCGGCAATGAGCAGTTCTTC,CAISELGLLGNEQFF
TRBJ2-2,TRBV7-3,NA,few,TGTGCCAGCAGCCCGTACCCGAACACCGGGGAGCTGTTTTTT,CASSPYPNTGELFF
TRBJ2-2,TRBV28,NA,many,TGTGCCAGCAGTTATGGTTTGAACACCGGGGAGCTGTTTTTT,CASSYGLNTGELFF
TRBJ2-7,TRBV7-9,NA,NA,TGTGCCAGCAGTTTACTCCCACCAGGCTACGAGCAGTACTTC,CASSLLPPGYEQYF
TRBJ2-2,TRBV24-1,NA,many,TGTGCCACCAGGGGAGGACAGACCGGGGAGCTGTTTTTT,CATRGGQTGELFF
TRBJ1-3,TRBV11-2,NA,many,TGTGCCAGCAGCTTAATTTCGGGGGAGGCTGGAAACACCATATATTTT,CASSLISGEAGNTIYF
TRBJ2-7,TRBV5-1,TRBD1,NA,TGCGCCAGCAGCCCCGGACAGGCTACCGACTACGAGCAGTACTTC,CASSPGQATDYEQYF
TRBJ2-7,TRBV6-1,NA,many,TGTGCCAGCAGTGCCCAGGCGGGGCCCTACGAGCAGTACTTC,CASSAQAGPYEQYF
TRBJ2-7,TRBV28,NA,many,TGTGCCAGCAGTTTAGGAACAGTAAACTACGAGCAGTACTTC,CASSLGTVNYEQYF
TRBJ1-2,TRBV29-1,NA,many,TGCAGCGTTGAAAAGGCCGCGGGAAATGGCTACACCTTC,CSVEKAAGNGYTF
TRBJ1-1,TRBV7-9,NA,NA,TGTGCCAGCAGCCACGGGCGGGCTGAAGCTTTCTTT,CASSHGRAEAFF
TRBJ1-2,TRBV19,NA,NA,TGTGCCAGTAGTATAGATCAGGGGAAGTCGGGCTATGGCTACACCTTC,CASSIDQGKSGYGYTF
TRBJ2-7,TRBV7-8,NA,many,TGTGCCAGCAGCTTACGAACCTCCTACGAGCAGTACTTC,CASSLRTSYEQYF
TRBJ2-2,TRBV3-1,TRBD1,few,TGTGCCAGCAGCCGGGATATCAGGGGGTCAGGGACCGGGGAGCTGTTTTTT,CASSRDIRGSGTGELFF
TRBJ1-6,TRBV4-1,NA,NA,TGCGCCAGCAGCACAAGTTGGGGCTCCTATAATTCACCCCTCCACTTT,CASSTSWGSYNSPLHF
TRBJ2-7,TRBV5-4,NA,many,TGTGCCAGCAGCACAATCACGGGAGAGCAGTACTTC,CASSTITGEQYF
TRBJ2-3,TRBV20-1,NA,NA,TGCAGTGCTAGTGCCCTAGCGGGACAGGGATCAGATACGCAGTATTTT,CSASALAGQGSDTQYF
TRBJ1-1,TRBV6-1,NA,few,TGTGCCAGCATGGGACGGCAACTGGGGTCCGTGAACACTGGAGCTTTCTTT,CASMGRQLGSVNTGAFF
TRBJ2-1,TRBV13,TRBD2,many,TGTGCCAGCAGCCCTAGACTAGCGGGGGGCAATGAGCAGTTCTTC,CASSPRLAGGNEQFF
TRBJ2-1,TRBV6-4,TRBD2,many,TGTGCCAGCACCCCAACTAGCGGGGGGGCGAGTGAGCAGTTCTTC,CASTPTSGGASEQFF
TRBJ1-4,TRBV5-1,TRBD1,NA,TGCGCCAGCAGCTTCTCCGGGACAGAGAATGAAAAACTGTTTTTT,CASSFSGTENEKLFF
TRBJ2-3,TRBV12-3/TRBV12-4,NA,many,TGTGCCAGCTCTAGTTCAGGGGCGACCACAGATACGCAGTATTTT,CASSSSGATTDTQYF
TRBJ2-7,TRBV20-1,TRBD2,many,TGCAGTGCCAGCGGGACCGCCATTTTCAGCGAGCAGTACTTC,CSASGTAIFSEQYF
TRBJ1-4,TRBV20-1,TRBD1,many,TGCAGTGCTGGGACAGGGGAGTTTGGTGGACTGTTTTTT,CSAGTGEFGGLFF
TRBJ1-2,TRBV10-3,NA,many,TGTGCCATCAGTGAGTCGCTTTCGGATGGCTACACCTTC,CAISESLSDGYTF
TRBJ2-5,TRBV13,NA,many,TGTGCCAGCAGCGCCCGGGACCGGGAAAAAGAGACCCAGTACTTC,CASSARDREKETQYF
TRBJ2-7,TRBV9,TRBD2,NA,TGTGCCAGCACCAGAGGTAGCGGGAGTTTCTACGAGCAGTACTTC,CASTRGSGSFYEQYF
TRBJ2-5,TRBV5-1,NA,many,TGCGCCAGCAGGGGAGTACAAGAGACCCAGTACTTC,CASRGVQETQYF
TRBJ1-3,TRBV7-9,TRBD1,few,TGTGCCAGCAGCTACCTAGGGGGCTGGAACACCATATATTTT,CASSYLGGWNTIYF
TRBJ2-5,TRBV14,NA,NA,TGTGCCAGCAGCCAAGATTTGGCCCAAGAGACCCAGTACTTC,CASSQDLAQETQYF
TRBJ2-2,TRBV9,TRBD1,many,TGTGCCAGCAGCGCACCTATGGGACAGGTGGACACCGGGGAGCTGTTTTTT,CASSAPMGQVDTGELFF
TRBJ2-7,TRBV6-2/TRBV6-3,TRBD2,NA,TGTGCCACCGCGCTAGCGGGAGGCGGTTACGAGCAGTACTTC,CATALAGGGYEQYF
TRBJ2-1,TRBV19,TRBD2,few,TGTGCCAGTAGTATTACTAGCGGTCGTAATGAGCAGTTCTTC,CASSITSGRNEQFF
TRBJ1-6,TRBV2,NA,few,TGTGCCAGCATCGCGGCGGAGAATTCACCCCTCCACTTT,CASIAAENSPLHF
TRBJ1-1,TRBV12-3/TRBV12-4,TRBD1,many,TGTGCCAGCAGTTTAGGGGGACAGGGTCGAACTGAAGCTTTCTTT,CASSLGGQGRTEAFF
TRBJ2-7,TRBV7-3,NA,many,TGTGCCAGAAATTCCAAGTACTTC,CARNSKYF
TRBJ2-1,TRBV19,NA,few,TGTGCCAGTACCGAAACCGGGACTCTATTCGACAATGAGCAGTTCTTC,CASTETGTLFDNEQFF
TRBJ2-3,TRBV6-1,TRBD2,NA,TGTGCCAGCAGTCCCATGGGACTAGGAACAGATACGCAGTATTTT,CASSPMGLGTDTQYF
TRBJ2-5,TRBV28,NA,many,TGTGCCAGCAGTTTATCGCGGGGACCTCATATGGAGACCCAGTACTTC,CASSLSRGPHMETQYF
TRBJ2-7,TRBV6-9,NA,few,TGTGCCAGCAGTTCGGTATTTCGGGCGAGCGAGCAGTACTTC,CASSSVFRASEQYF
TRBJ2-3,TRBV5-1,TRBD2,many,TGCGCCAGCAGCTTGTATAGCGGGGGCCGCACAGATACGCAGTATTTT,CASSLYSGGRTDTQYF
TRBJ2-5,TRBV7-9,TRBD2,many,TGTGCCAGCAGCTTAAACCTAGCGGGACCCCAAGAGACCCAGTACTTC,CASSLNLAGPQETQYF
TRBJ2-3,TRBV3-1,TRBD2,many,TGTGCCAGCAGCATGCTAGCGGGGGGCGTCACAGATACGCAGTATTTT,CASSMLAGGVTDTQYF
TRBJ1-5,TRBV6-1,NA,many,TGTGCCAGCAGTCCCAGACAGGCATCGGGTCAGCCCCAGCATTTT,CASSPRQASGQPQHF